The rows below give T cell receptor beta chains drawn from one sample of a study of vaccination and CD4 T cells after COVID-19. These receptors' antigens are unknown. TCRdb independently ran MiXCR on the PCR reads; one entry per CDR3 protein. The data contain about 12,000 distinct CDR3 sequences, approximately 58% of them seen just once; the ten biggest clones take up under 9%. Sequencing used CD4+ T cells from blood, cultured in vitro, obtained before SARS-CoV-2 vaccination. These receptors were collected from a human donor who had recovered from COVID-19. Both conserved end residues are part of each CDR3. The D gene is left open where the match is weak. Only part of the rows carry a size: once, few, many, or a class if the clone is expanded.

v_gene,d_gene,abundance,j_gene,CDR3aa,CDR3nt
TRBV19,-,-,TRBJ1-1,CASSIDSYMNTEAFF,TGTGCCAGTAGTATAGATAGTTACATGAACACTGAAGCTTTCTTT
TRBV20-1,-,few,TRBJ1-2,CSASTGADLSNYGYTF,TGCAGTGCTAGTACCGGGGCAGATCTTTCTAACTATGGCTACACCTTC
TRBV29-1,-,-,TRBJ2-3,CSVVTRLADTQYF,TGCAGCGTTGTCACGAGACTGGCAGATACGCAGTATTTT
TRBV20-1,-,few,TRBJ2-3,CSARDSRGGTDTQYF,TGCAGTGCTAGAGACTCGAGGGGGGGCACAGATACGCAGTATTTT
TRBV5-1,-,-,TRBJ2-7,CASSTPDRLAYEQYF,TGCGCCAGCAGCACTCCGGACAGACTAGCCTACGAGCAGTACTTC
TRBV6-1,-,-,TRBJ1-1,CASSLDIEAFF,TGTGCCAGCAGCCTCGACATTGAAGCTTTCTTT
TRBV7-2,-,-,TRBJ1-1,CASSSRAKNTEAFF,TGTGCCAGCAGCTCCCGGGCCAAGAACACTGAAGCTTTCTTT
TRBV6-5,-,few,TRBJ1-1,CASSLAGAVNTEAFF,TGTGCCAGCAGTTTAGCAGGGGCGGTGAACACTGAAGCTTTCTTT
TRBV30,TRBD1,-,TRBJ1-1,CACAGTGLGAFF,TGTGCCTGCGCTGGGACAGGGCTTGGGGCTTTCTTT
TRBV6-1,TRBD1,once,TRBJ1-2,CASRRTGQGVNGYTF,TGTGCCAGCAGACGCACAGGACAGGGTGTAAATGGCTACACCTTC
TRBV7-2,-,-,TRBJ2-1,CASSLEAEQFF,TGTGCCAGCAGCTTAGAAGCTGAGCAGTTCTTC
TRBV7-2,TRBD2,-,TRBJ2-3,CASSAGGGADTQYF,TGTGCCAGCAGCGCGGGGGGAGGGGCAGATACGCAGTATTTT
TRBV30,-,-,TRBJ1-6,CAWSWSPGNSPLHF,TGTGCCTGGAGTTGGTCCCCCGGGAATTCACCCCTCCACTTT
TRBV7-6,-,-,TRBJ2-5,CASSPMGMGGETQYF,TGTGCCAGCAGCCCAATGGGGATGGGCGGTGAGACCCAGTACTTC
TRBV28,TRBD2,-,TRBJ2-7,CASSASGKREQYF,TGTGCCAGCAGTGCTAGCGGGAAAAGGGAGCAGTACTTC
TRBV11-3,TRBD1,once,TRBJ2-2,CASSPHPTGGNTGELFF,TGTGCCAGCAGCCCCCACCCGACAGGGGGGAACACCGGGGAGCTGTTTTTT
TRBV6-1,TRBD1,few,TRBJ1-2,CASRGTAPRGYTF,TGTGCCAGCAGGGGGACAGCCCCACGCGGCTACACCTTC
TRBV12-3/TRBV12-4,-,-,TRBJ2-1,CASSDSYNEQFF,TGTGCCAGCAGCGACTCCTACAATGAGCAGTTCTTC
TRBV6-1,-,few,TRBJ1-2,CASTEGPGHYGYTF,TGTGCCAGCACCGAAGGCCCAGGCCACTATGGCTACACCTTC
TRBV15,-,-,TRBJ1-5,CATSRWTDSNQPQHF,TGTGCCACCAGCAGATGGACAGATAGCAATCAGCCCCAGCATTTT
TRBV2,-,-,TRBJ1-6,CASRSPEGSDGSPLHF,TGTGCCAGCAGAAGCCCCGAGGGAAGTGATGGTTCACCCCTCCACTTT
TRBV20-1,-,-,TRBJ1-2,CSARHNAGTEAGYGYTF,TGCAGTGCTAGACACAACGCCGGGACGGAGGCCGGTTATGGCTACACCTTC
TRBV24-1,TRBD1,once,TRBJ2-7,CATSDKTRTGMGYEQYF,TGTGCCACCAGTGATAAGACGCGGACAGGGATGGGTTACGAGCAGTACTTC
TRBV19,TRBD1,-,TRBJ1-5,CASSREPGRGLAQHF,TGTGCCAGTAGTAGAGAACCCGGCAGGGGGTTGGCCCAGCATTTT
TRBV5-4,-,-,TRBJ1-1,CASSPDFSTEAFF,TGTGCCAGCAGCCCAGATTTCTCAACTGAAGCTTTCTTT
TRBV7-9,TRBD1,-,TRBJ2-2,CASTSPGTGKAGELFF,TGTGCCAGCACCTCTCCCGGGACAGGGAAAGCCGGGGAGCTGTTTTTT
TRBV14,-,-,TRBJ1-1,CASSQIAVNTEAFF,TGTGCCAGCAGCCAAATCGCGGTTAACACTGAAGCTTTCTTT
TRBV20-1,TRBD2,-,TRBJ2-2,CSAGTSGRGTGELFF,TGCAGTGCTGGGACTAGCGGGAGGGGCACCGGGGAGCTGTTTTTT
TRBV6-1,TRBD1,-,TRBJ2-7,CASRSGQGYEQYF,TGTGCCAGCAGATCAGGACAGGGGTACGAGCAGTACTTC
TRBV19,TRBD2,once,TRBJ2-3,CASSSRLAGARDTQYF,TGTGCCAGTAGTTCCCGACTAGCGGGAGCGAGGGATACGCAGTATTTT
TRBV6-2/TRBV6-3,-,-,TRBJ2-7,CASSYSTGRGIGYF,TGTGCCAGCAGTTACTCGACGGGTCGGGGCATCGGGTACTTC
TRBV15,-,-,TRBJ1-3,CATSRGTPAGNTIYF,TGTGCCACCAGCAGAGGGACGCCAGCTGGAAACACCATATATTTT
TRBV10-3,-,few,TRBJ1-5,CAISPGGNQPQHF,TGTGCCATCAGTCCGGGGGGTAATCAGCCCCAGCATTTT
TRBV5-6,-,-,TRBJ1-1,CASSYLRGTEAFF,TGTGCCAGCAGCTACCTCAGGGGAACTGAAGCTTTCTTT
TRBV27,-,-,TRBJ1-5,CASSRRSGSAQPQHF,TGTGCCAGCAGCCGACGGTCAGGGTCAGCTCAGCCCCAGCATTTT
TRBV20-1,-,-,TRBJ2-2,CSARDPRGANTGELFF,TGCAGTGCTAGAGATCCACGGGGGGCAAACACCGGGGAGCTGTTTTTT
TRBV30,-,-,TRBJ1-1,CAWSRSGGAEAFF,TGTGCCTGGAGTAGATCCGGGGGCGCTGAAGCTTTCTTT
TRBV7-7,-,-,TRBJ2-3,CASSLGRGDTQYF,TGTGCCAGCAGCTTAGGGCGGGGAGATACGCAGTATTTT
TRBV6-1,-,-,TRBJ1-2,CASSPLRGDYGYTF,TGTGCCAGCAGCCCCCTGCGGGGGGACTATGGCTACACCTTC
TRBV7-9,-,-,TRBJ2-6,CASSPTRFSGANVLTF,TGTGCCAGCAGCCCAACTAGATTCTCTGGGGCCAACGTCCTGACTTTC
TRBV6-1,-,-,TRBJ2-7,CASRSPGRLYEQYF,TGTGCCAGCAGGTCCCCGGGAAGACTCTACGAGCAGTACTTC
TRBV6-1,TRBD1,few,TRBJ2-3,CASSTRDRADTQYF,TGTGCCAGCAGTACCCGGGACAGGGCAGATACGCAGTATTTT
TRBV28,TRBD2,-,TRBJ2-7,CASRGGLAGVYEQYF,TGTGCCAGCAGAGGGGGACTAGCGGGAGTTTACGAGCAGTACTTC
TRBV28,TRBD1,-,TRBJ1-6,CASSAQGVSPLHF,TGTGCCAGCAGTGCACAGGGGGTCTCACCCCTCCACTTT